The clone carrying this T cell receptor beta chain has just one count. With 60 Vbeta and 13 Jbeta primers, the PCR was carried out. Sequencing was performed with immunoSEQ multiplex PCR; in TCRdb, only in-frame clones are kept and a portion is missing. The sample consists of approximately 97,000 clones, around 81% of them appearing once. Germline values: CDR1 SGHTA, CDR2 FQGNSA. This CDR3 region has 13 residues. These data originate in a study of cytomegalovirus exposure and HLA in healthy donors. This clonotype was obtained from a woman in her seventies in good health and CMV-seropositive. The gene calls are TRBV7-2 and TRBJ2-5; no firm D call. The DNA end is more similar to TRBJ2-7, so the J call may be wrong. Material: PBMCs. CDR3 residues: CASSLSPSYEQYF. The CDR3 DNA reads TGTGCCAGCAGCTTATCCCCCTCCTACGAGCAGTACTTC.